This TCR beta chain was identified in a study of cytomegalovirus exposure and HLA in healthy donors. On this clone itself: What it recognizes is unknown.

The PCR had 60 Vbeta and 13 Jbeta primers. Method: immunoSEQ multiplex PCR; TCRdb's copy keeps in-frame clones and lacks some. The listing contains roughly 100,000 clones. Study conclusions and caveats: Later analysis indicated greater clonal expansion among HLA-associated TCR beta chains than among equally common other chains.

Looked up from germline, CDR1 is SGHTA and CDR2 is FQGNSA. This CDR3 comprises 14 residues. J was trimmed by 4 bases and V by 2 bases; bases with no gene match: 3. This chain links TRBV7-2 with TRBJ1-2; 8 bases map to TRBD1. The source of this sequence is a man aged 35-49 years in good health and CMV-seronegative. The sequenced material came from PBMCs. CDR3 amino acids: CASSLLGQAYGYTF. The CDR3 region has the DNA TGTGCCAGCAGCTTACTGGGACAGGCCTATGGCTACACCTTC.